The rows below give T cell receptor beta chains drawn from one sample of a study of CD8 T cells in Susac syndrome. TCRdb reprocessed the immunoSEQ multiplex PCR reads via MiXCR and lists one record per CDR3 protein. The sample has tens of thousands of distinct CDR3 sequences, 96% seen once; the top ten hold 0.095% to 0.13%. The sample was CD4+ T cells from PBMCs. Every receptor here comes from a human donor with multiple sclerosis. Both conserved end residues are part of each CDR3. D genes are given only for firm matches. Clone size is not always given. Where it is, it says once, few, many or a class for expanded clones.

CDR3: CSARGTGPNEQFF
DNA: TGCAGTGCTAGGGGGACAGGGCCCAATGAGCAGTTCTTC
size: -
D: TRBD1
length: 13
V: TRBV20-1
J: TRBJ2-1

CDR3: CASSLEPIFSGANVLTF
DNA: TGTGCCAGCAGCTTGGAACCGATCTTCTCTGGGGCCAACGTCCTGACTTTC
size: -
D: -
length: 17
V: TRBV5-6
J: TRBJ2-6

CDR3: CASSQDYGAQHF
DNA: TGTGCCAGCAGCCAAGACTACGGTGCCCAGCATTTT
size: few
D: -
length: 12
V: TRBV3-1
J: TRBJ1-5

CDR3: CAWNPQGGNTQYF
DNA: TGTGCCTGGAATCCCCAGGGGGGTAATACGCAGTATTTT
size: -
D: -
length: 13
V: TRBV30
J: TRBJ2-3

CDR3: CASSLDRTDTQYF
DNA: TGTGCTAGCAGCTTAGACCGCACAGATACGCAGTATTTT
size: few
D: -
length: 13
V: TRBV7-7
J: TRBJ2-3

CDR3: CASSLVEGTAGELFF
DNA: TGCGCCAGCAGCTTGGTCGAGGGGACCGCCGGGGAGCTGTTTTTT
size: -
D: -
length: 15
V: TRBV5-1
J: TRBJ2-2

CDR3: CASSLRPYQETQYF
DNA: TGTGCCAGCAGTCTGCGACCATACCAAGAGACCCAGTACTTC
size: once
D: -
length: 14
V: TRBV12-3/TRBV12-4
J: TRBJ2-5

CDR3: CASSQGARGNYGYTF
DNA: TGCGCCAGCAGCCAAGGAGCCAGGGGCAACTATGGCTACACCTTC
size: -
D: -
length: 15
V: TRBV4-3
J: TRBJ1-2

CDR3: CSAPNPVEVSGNTIYF
DNA: TGCAGTGCTCCGAATCCCGTGGAGGTCTCTGGAAACACCATATATTTT
size: -
D: -
length: 16
V: TRBV20-1
J: TRBJ1-3

CDR3: CSARGGLAGGHNEQFF
DNA: TGCAGTGCTAGAGGCGGACTAGCGGGGGGTCACAATGAGCAGTTCTTC
size: -
D: TRBD2
length: 16
V: TRBV20-1
J: TRBJ2-1

CDR3: CSMTRGGRGTGELFF
DNA: TGCAGCATGACTCGGGGGGGCCGCGGCACCGGGGAGCTGTTTTTT
size: -
D: TRBD2
length: 15
V: TRBV29-1
J: TRBJ2-2

CDR3: CASSPYGQGIGYGYTF
DNA: TGTGCCAGCAGCCCTTATGGACAGGGAATAGGCTATGGCTACACCTTC
size: -
D: TRBD1
length: 16
V: TRBV7-9
J: TRBJ1-2

CDR3: CSATVAGSSYEQYF
DNA: TGCAGTGCTACGGTAGCGGGGAGCTCCTACGAGCAGTACTTC
size: -
D: TRBD2
length: 14
V: TRBV20-1
J: TRBJ2-7

CDR3: CASSQGGQGANEQYF
DNA: TGCGCCAGCAGCCAAGGAGGCCAGGGGGCTAATGAGCAGTACTTC
size: -
D: TRBD1
length: 15
V: TRBV4-1
J: TRBJ2-7

CDR3: CASSLDSADHNEQFF
DNA: TGTGCCAGCAGCTTAGATTCGGCGGACCACAATGAGCAGTTCTTC
size: -
D: -
length: 15
V: TRBV7-6
J: TRBJ2-1

CDR3: CSAPSSSDEQFF
DNA: TGCAGTGCTCCTTCATCTTCTGATGAGCAGTTCTTC
size: -
D: -
length: 12
V: TRBV20-1
J: TRBJ2-1

CDR3: CASSSSNRDSSPLHF
DNA: TGTGCCAGCAGCTCAAGTAACAGGGATAGCTCACCCCTCCACTTT
size: -
D: -
length: 15
V: TRBV7-9
J: TRBJ1-6

CDR3: CASSLEPGITYEQYF
DNA: TGCGCCAGCAGCTTGGAACCAGGAATTACCTACGAGCAGTACTTC
size: -
D: -
length: 15
V: TRBV5-1
J: TRBJ2-7

CDR3: CSVDHQETQYF
DNA: TGCAGCGTTGATCATCAAGAGACCCAGTACTTC
size: -
D: -
length: 11
V: TRBV29-1
J: TRBJ2-5

CDR3: CASSQEIGPDTQYF
DNA: TGCGCCAGCAGCCAAGAAATCGGCCCAGATACGCAGTATTTT
size: -
D: -
length: 14
V: TRBV4-3
J: TRBJ2-3

CDR3: CASRASGNEQYF
DNA: TGTGCCAGCAGGGCTAGCGGAAACGAGCAGTACTTC
size: -
D: TRBD2
length: 12
V: TRBV3-1
J: TRBJ2-7

CDR3: CSVGRGQETQYF
DNA: TGCAGCGTGGGGCGGGGACAAGAGACCCAGTACTTC
size: -
D: -
length: 12
V: TRBV29-1
J: TRBJ2-5

CDR3: CASSPGPGREQYF
DNA: TGTGCCAGCAGCCCCGGGCCCGGCAGGGAGCAGTACTTC
size: once
D: -
length: 13
V: TRBV7-2
J: TRBJ2-7

CDR3: CSVRQSLNYGYTF
DNA: TGCAGCGTGCGACAGTCCCTTAACTATGGCTACACCTTC
size: once
D: -
length: 13
V: TRBV29-1
J: TRBJ1-2

CDR3: CASSQDPQGRAFF
DNA: TGTGCCAGCAGCCAAGATCCCCAGGGAAGGGCTTTCTTT
size: -
D: -
length: 13
V: TRBV3-1
J: TRBJ1-1

CDR3: CSVRKGGDTEAFF
DNA: TGCAGCGTTCGGAAGGGAGGAGACACTGAAGCTTTCTTT
size: once
D: -
length: 13
V: TRBV29-1
J: TRBJ1-1

CDR3: CSARDPAGRGEKLFF
DNA: TGCAGTGCTAGAGATCCGGCAGGGCGAGGGGAAAAACTGTTTTTT
size: once
D: -
length: 15
V: TRBV20-1
J: TRBJ1-4

CDR3: CAISESSPSGGRETQYF
DNA: TGTGCCATCAGTGAGTCGAGTCCTAGCGGGGGCCGGGAGACCCAGTACTTC
size: -
D: TRBD2
length: 17
V: TRBV10-3
J: TRBJ2-5

CDR3: CASSFGHHSGANVLTF
DNA: TGTGCCAGCAGCTTTGGACACCACTCTGGGGCCAACGTCCTGACTTTC
size: -
D: -
length: 16
V: TRBV7-9
J: TRBJ2-6

CDR3: CASSQLNLGFQETQYF
DNA: TGCGCCAGCAGCCAATTAAATTTGGGGTTCCAAGAGACCCAGTACTTC
size: once
D: -
length: 16
V: TRBV4-1
J: TRBJ2-5

CDR3: CASSLMSGQLHYGYTF
DNA: TGCGCCAGCAGCCTCATGTCGGGACAGCTCCATTATGGCTACACCTTC
size: -
D: TRBD1
length: 16
V: TRBV4-1
J: TRBJ1-2

CDR3: CASSADRRGNTQYF
DNA: TGTGCCAGCAGCGCCGACAGGCGGGGAAATACGCAGTATTTT
size: -
D: -
length: 14
V: TRBV7-2
J: TRBJ2-3

CDR3: CSVQQGASYEQYF
DNA: TGCAGCGTTCAACAGGGGGCCTCCTACGAGCAGTACTTC
size: -
D: TRBD1
length: 13
V: TRBV29-1
J: TRBJ2-7

CDR3: CASTMTMSSGANVLTF
DNA: TGTGCCAGCACCATGACAATGAGCTCTGGGGCCAACGTCCTGACTTTC
size: -
D: -
length: 16
V: TRBV12-3/TRBV12-4
J: TRBJ2-6

CDR3: CASSEGLTPYNEQFF
DNA: TGTGCCAGCAGTGAAGGACTCACCCCCTACAATGAGCAGTTCTTC
size: -
D: -
length: 15
V: TRBV2
J: TRBJ2-1

CDR3: CASSHGDTEAFF
DNA: TGTGCCAGCAGCCACGGGGACACTGAAGCTTTCTTT
size: -
D: -
length: 12
V: TRBV3-1
J: TRBJ1-1

CDR3: CASSGQGYYEKQYF
DNA: TGTGCCAGCAGTGGACAGGGTTACTACGAGAAGCAGTACTTC
size: -
D: TRBD1
length: 14
V: TRBV6-2/TRBV6-3
J: TRBJ2-7

CDR3: CASSSGEETQYF
DNA: TGTGCCAGCAGCTCAGGGGAAGAGACCCAGTACTTC
size: -
D: -
length: 12
V: TRBV5-6
J: TRBJ2-5

CDR3: CSVEGSGYEQYF
DNA: TGCAGCGTTGAAGGCAGTGGGTACGAGCAGTACTTC
size: -
D: -
length: 12
V: TRBV29-1
J: TRBJ2-7

CDR3: CASSSGFRGTDTQYF
DNA: TGTGCCAGCAGTTCAGGGTTTAGGGGCACAGATACGCAGTATTTT
size: -
D: -
length: 15
V: TRBV12-3/TRBV12-4
J: TRBJ2-3

CDR3: CSARGIQDFQNSPLHF
DNA: TGCAGTGCTAGAGGGATACAGGACTTTCAAAATTCACCCCTCCACTTT
size: once
D: -
length: 16
V: TRBV20-1
J: TRBJ1-6

CDR3: CASSYSRGQGNGYTF
DNA: TGTGCCAGCAGTTACAGTAGGGGACAGGGGAATGGCTACACCTTC
size: -
D: TRBD1
length: 15
V: TRBV6-5
J: TRBJ1-2

CDR3: CASSRTGASSNSPLHF
DNA: TGTGCCAGCAGCCGGACAGGGGCAAGTTCTAATTCACCCCTCCACTTT
size: -
D: TRBD1
length: 16
V: TRBV6-1
J: TRBJ1-6

CDR3: CASSTSRQGPPDTQYF
DNA: TGTGCCAGCAGTACCTCCCGACAGGGGCCCCCAGATACGCAGTATTTT
size: -
D: TRBD1
length: 16
V: TRBV12-3/TRBV12-4
J: TRBJ2-3

CDR3: CASSLGLGDTEAFF
DNA: TGTGCCAGCAGCTTGGGCCTTGGGGACACTGAAGCTTTCTTT
size: -
D: -
length: 14
V: TRBV7-9
J: TRBJ1-1

CDR3: CASSQPASVRTGELFF
DNA: TGCGCCAGCAGCCAACCGGCTAGCGTCCGAACCGGGGAGCTGTTTTTT
size: -
D: -
length: 16
V: TRBV4-1
J: TRBJ2-2